The clone carrying this T cell receptor beta chain was seen ten or more times. Its target is unknown. The record originates from a study of identical twins. Germline V gene data show CDR1 as LGHDT and CDR2 as YNNKEL (reference sequence). The CDR3 sequence is 15 residues long. V lost 4 bases to trimming and J lost 3 bases; unmatched junction nucleotides: 9. Unique molecular identifiers were present on cDNA, and template switching added a universal primer site. TCRdb reprocessed the 5' RACE reads via MiXCR and lists one record per CDR3 protein. The sample includes hundreds of thousands of distinct CDR3 sequences, 5.5% to 6.5% of them seen just once. Study-level points and caveats: Out-of-frame alpha sequences shared by twins showed excess low generation probability. The models systematically underestimated how much out-of-frame TCR alpha was shared in monozygotic twins. Reduced insertions were recorded for abundant cord blood beta clonotypes, with no such pattern in memory repertoires.

The TCR was taken from a man aged 18 to 30 in good health. The chain links TRBV3-1 to TRBJ2-7; 7 nucleotides align to TRBD2. The sample consisted of naive T cells sorted from blood. This CDR3 is CASSPYGRGSYEQYF. The DNA for the CDR3 is TGTGCCAGCAGCCCATACGGGCGCGGGAGCTACGAGCAGTACTTC.